These 12 T cell receptor beta chains were sequenced from one sample in a study of blood T cell repertoires in COVID-19. This table comes from immunoSEQ multiplex PCR, and its TCRdb copy is limited to in-frame clones, with some not included. The sample shows around 180,000 clones, 80% to 85% of them seen only once. Sequencing input: peripheral blood. These receptors were taken from a woman between 25 and 40 years old with acute or convalescent COVID-19.

The chain recombines TRBV19 with TRBJ2-7, with 11 bases aligning to TRBD2. The ends lost 1 base at V and 3 bases at J; junction bases unmatched: 2. The CDR3 consists of 15 residues. CDR1 is LNHDA, CDR2 SQIVND, per germline (reference sequence). The DNA for the CDR3 is TGTGCCAGTAGTATAGTAGCGGGAGGGAACTACGAGCAGTACTTC. Translation: CASSIVAGGNYEQYF. The full variable domain, rest sourced from reference TRBV19 and TRBJ2-7, is DGGITQSPKYLFRKEGQNVTLSCEQNLNHDAMYWYRQDPGQGLRLIYYSQIVNDFQKGDIAEGYSVSREKKESFPLTVTSAQKNPTAFYLCASSIVAGGNYEQYFGPGTRLTVT.

This clone was counted a single time. The rearrangement joins TRBV5-4 to TRBJ1-2; D is unresolved. V was pared by 3 bases and J by 5 bases, with 14 bases between. The germline CDR1 and CDR2 sequences are SGHNT and YYREEE (reference sequence). CDR3 length equals 14 residues. The CDR3 loop is CASSSPRGGYGYTF. CDR3 in DNA: TGTGCCAGCAGCTCCCCTCGGGGAGGGTATGGCTACACCTTC.

The chain combines TRBV28 with TRBJ1-5; no definite D call. The CDR3 length is 13 residues. Germline V gene lookup returns CDR1 MDHEN and CDR2 SYDVKM. V lost 2 bases to trimming and J lost 5 bases, with 7 bases between them. The CDR3, as DNA: TGTGCCAGCAGTTTAAACAGAGATCAGCCCCAGCATTTT. It specifies CASSLNRDQPQHF.

Written as DNA, the CDR3 is TGTGCCAGCAGCGTGGGCAGTTCTTATAATTCACCCCTCCACTTT. It encodes CASSVGSSYNSPLHF. The chain is built from TRBV9 and TRBJ1-6; no clear D gene. V gave up 2 bases and J gave up 4 bases, with 10 bases separating them. The CDR3 totals 15 residues. CDR1 is SGDLS, CDR2 YYNGEE, per germline.

V usage is TRBV5-1 and J usage is TRBJ2-1; 8 bases agree with TRBD1. The CDR3 consists of 13 residues. In germline, CDR1 is SGHRS, CDR2 YFSETQ. After removal of 4 bases from V and 8 bases from J, the junction contained 5 bases not matched to a gene. The DNA for the CDR3 is TGCGCCAGCAGCAAGCCAGGGGGCGATGAGCAGTTCTTC. Its translation is CASSKPGGDEQFF.

The V call is TRBV29-1, the J call TRBJ2-1, with 11 bases lining up with TRBD2. V dropped 6 bases and J dropped 2; count of bases not matched to a gene: 15. This CDR3 region has 18 residues. Germline V lookup: CDR1 SQVTM, CDR2 ANQGSEA. The CDR3, as DNA: TGCAGCGTCCAGGGCCAGACTAGCGGGACGATCACCTACAATGAGCAGTTCTTC. Translated: CSVQGQTSGTITYNEQFF.

This chain links TRBV25-1 with TRBJ1-1, with D possibly TRBD1 on 5 matching bases. The CDR3 covers 13 residues. V gave up 1 base and J gave up 11 bases, with 14 bases separating them. CDR1 is MGHDK, CDR2 SYGVNS, per germline. The CDR3 spells CASSELGAAGAFF. The DNA for the CDR3 is TGTGCCAGCAGTGAATTAGGGGCGGCTGGGGCTTTCTTT. Looking up the rest from reference TRBV25-1 and TRBJ1-1 gives the full variable domain: EADIYQTPRYLVIGTGKKITLECSQTMGHDKMYWYQQDPGMELHLIHYSYGVNSTEKGDLSSESTVSRIRTEHFPLTLESARPSHTSQYLCASSELGAAGAFFGQGTRLTVV.

J is TRBJ2-1 and V is TRBV6-6; D gene unclear. Germline V CDR1 and CDR2: MNHNY, SVGAGI (reference sequence). This CDR3 is 16 amino acids long. Deletions cut 0 bases from V and 0 bases from J, with 9 bases between. CDR3 coding DNA: TGTGCCAGCAGTTACTCGGTTAGGAGCTCCTACAATGAGCAGTTCTTC. It codes for CASSYSVRSSYNEQFF.

The CDR3 DNA reads as TGTGCCAGCAGTTTACATACTAGCGGTAGCACAGATACGCAGTATTTT. Protein: CASSLHTSGSTDTQYF. The chain recombines TRBV28 with TRBJ2-3; 8 nucleotides line up with TRBD2. The CDR3 is made up of 16 amino acids. Germline V CDR1 and CDR2: MDHEN, SYDVKM. Trimming at V came to 2 bases and at J to 0 bases, leaving 4 bases not matched to a gene.

This clone was picked up a small number of times. The CDR3 bases are TGTGCCAGCAGCCCTCAGGGGAAGGCTGAAGCTTTCTTT. Translating it yields CASSPQGKAEAFF. The chain uses TRBV9 and TRBJ1-1, with D perhaps TRBD1 (6 bases). V dropped 4 bases and J dropped 6 bases, with 13 bases sitting between them. The CDR3 loop spans 13 amino acids. The germline gives CDR1 SGDLS, CDR2 YYNGEE.

The chain links TRBV27 to TRBJ2-1; tentatively, D is TRBD2 (6 bases). The length of the CDR3 is 15 residues. CDR1 and CDR2 (germline): MNHEY, SMNVEV (reference sequence). V lost 3 bases and J lost 7, with 16 bases in between. The CDR3 DNA is TGTGCCAGCAGTTTGTGGAAGCGGGCGATAAATGAGCAGTTCTTC. Its translation is CASSLWKRAINEQFF.

The V call is TRBV27, the J call TRBJ2-7, with no clear D. The V gene's germline CDR1 is MNHEY and CDR2 SMNVEV (reference sequence). This CDR3 is built from 13 residues. Deletions cut 6 bases from V and 1 base from J, with 10 bases between. The CDR3 region is CASSLVGSYEQYF. The CDR3 nucleotides are TGTGCCAGCAGCCTAGTCGGGTCCTACGAGCAGTACTTC.